What follows are 3 T cell receptor beta chains derived from one specimen sequenced in a study of T cells in Graves' hyperthyroidism and ophthalmopathy. Template material for amplifying TCR beta CDR3 regions consisted of RNA transcripts. The primer set for the first-round RT-PCR of the TCR CDR3 was HTBI. Each CDR3 protein is one row after TCRdb ran MiXCR on the multiplex PCR reads. This table holds under 350,000 distinct CDR3 sequences, 17% found once. The source material was blood. All receptors derive from an older woman with Graves' ophthalmopathy.

This clonotype was seen at least ten times. The rearrangement joins TRBV28 to TRBJ2-3; 8 bases match TRBD2. This CDR3 spans 14 amino acids. CDR1 is MDHEN, CDR2 SYDVKM, per germline. The V segment lost 2 bases and the J segment 4 bases; nucleotides outside the gene matches: 2. The CDR3 sequence: CASSLGREADTQYF. In nucleotides, the CDR3 is TGTGCCAGCAGTTTAGGGCGGGAGGCAGATACGCAGTATTTT.

This clonotype was counted at least ten times. The V gene is TRBV29-1, the J gene TRBJ2-5; D is possibly TRBD2 (5 bases). V lost 7 bases and J 5 bases, leaving 17 bases between the germline ends. This CDR3 has 13 amino acids. Germline-derived CDR1 and CDR2 are SQVTM and ANQGSEA. The CDR3, as DNA: TGCAGCGCCGGGATTAACCTCAGGGAGACCCAGTACTTC. Translated, it gives CSAGINLRETQYF.

Many counts were recorded for this clonotype. The CDR3 DNA is TGTGCCAGCAGTTTAGGTTGGACTAGAGAGCCTAATGAGCAGTTCTTC. Translation gives CASSLGWTREPNEQFF. This chain connects TRBV12-3 or TRBV12-4 to TRBJ2-1; 7 bases are a match to TRBD2. The CDR3 contains 16 residues. Trimming removed 1 base from V and 7 bases from J; junction bases left unmatched: 10.